Listed below are T cell receptor beta chains from one sample, sequenced in a study of cytomegalovirus exposure and HLA in healthy donors. This table comes from immunoSEQ multiplex PCR, and its TCRdb copy is limited to in-frame clones, with some not included. In the table there are about 98,000 clones, roughly 70% of which are singletons. Material: PBMCs. These receptors originate from a man over 45 in good health and CMV-seronegative. CDR3s include the opening cysteine and the closing phenylalanine or tryptophan. Fields, in order: CDR3 length, V gene, clone size, J gene, D gene, CDR3 DNA, CDR3 protein. A D gene is named only where the DNA matches it firmly. The size field is filled for only some rows; it gives once, few, many or a size class.

cdr3_length: 16; v_call: TRBV5-1; clone_size: -; j_call: TRBJ2-4; d_call: -; cdr3_nt: TGCGCCAGCAGCTTGCTCGGGTCGGGAGCGGCGAACATTCAGTACTTC; cdr3_aa: CASSLLGSGAANIQYF
cdr3_length: 15; v_call: TRBV18; clone_size: once; j_call: TRBJ2-7; d_call: TRBD1; cdr3_nt: TGTGCCAGCTCCCAAGGACAGGGGAACTCCTACGAGCAGTACTTC; cdr3_aa: CASSQGQGNSYEQYF
cdr3_length: 14; v_call: TRBV19; clone_size: -; j_call: TRBJ1-6; d_call: TRBD1; cdr3_nt: TGTGCCAGTAGTATAGGTGACAGGGGTGCACCCCTCCACTTT; cdr3_aa: CASSIGDRGAPLHF
cdr3_length: 16; v_call: TRBV28; clone_size: -; j_call: TRBJ2-1; d_call: TRBD2; cdr3_nt: TGTGCCAGCACCAAAGCAGGGACTAGCCTATTGGGGGAGCAGTTCTTC; cdr3_aa: CASTKAGTSLLGEQFF
cdr3_length: 14; v_call: TRBV7-2; clone_size: -; j_call: TRBJ2-3; d_call: TRBD1; cdr3_nt: TGTGCCAGCGTCCAAGAGGGGGCGCCTAAGGCGCAGTATTTT; cdr3_aa: CASVQEGAPKAQYF
cdr3_length: 16; v_call: TRBV5-1; clone_size: -; j_call: TRBJ2-1; d_call: -; cdr3_nt: TGCGCCAGCAGCTTAATACCGGGAGCTGTTAACAATGAGCAGTTCTTC; cdr3_aa: CASSLIPGAVNNEQFF
cdr3_length: 17; v_call: TRBV28; clone_size: -; j_call: TRBJ1-3; d_call: TRBD1; cdr3_nt: TGTGCCAGCAGTAATCACAGGGGGTCACCCTCTGGAAACACCATATATTTT; cdr3_aa: CASSNHRGSPSGNTIYF
cdr3_length: 15; v_call: TRBV4-3; clone_size: -; j_call: TRBJ2-3; d_call: TRBD2; cdr3_nt: TGCGCCTCCCATAATAGCGGGGGGGCCGAAGATACGCAGTATTTT; cdr3_aa: CASHNSGGAEDTQYF
cdr3_length: 15; v_call: TRBV19; clone_size: -; j_call: TRBJ2-3; d_call: TRBD2; cdr3_nt: TGTGCCAGTAGTATTGGCGGGAGGGCCGGAGATACGCAGTATTTT; cdr3_aa: CASSIGGRAGDTQYF
cdr3_length: 13; v_call: TRBV2; clone_size: -; j_call: TRBJ1-6; d_call: -; cdr3_nt: TGTGCCAGCAGTTACGGGATTAATTCACCCCTCCACTTT; cdr3_aa: CASSYGINSPLHF
cdr3_length: 11; v_call: TRBV6-5; clone_size: -; j_call: TRBJ2-7; d_call: -; cdr3_nt: TGTGCCAGCAGCCATCGGTACGAGCAGTACTTC; cdr3_aa: CASSHRYEQYF
cdr3_length: 15; v_call: TRBV7-6; clone_size: -; j_call: TRBJ1-1; d_call: TRBD1; cdr3_nt: TGTGCCAGCGGCCCGAAGCAGGGGGTGAACACTGAAGCTTTCTTT; cdr3_aa: CASGPKQGVNTEAFF
cdr3_length: 14; v_call: TRBV2; clone_size: -; j_call: TRBJ1-1; d_call: -; cdr3_nt: TGTGCCAGCACCGACACCAGGGCGGATACTGAAGCTTTCTTT; cdr3_aa: CASTDTRADTEAFF
cdr3_length: 13; v_call: TRBV6-1; clone_size: -; j_call: TRBJ2-2; d_call: -; cdr3_nt: TGTGCCAGCAGTGAAGCCGGGGGCGGGGAGCTGTTTTTT; cdr3_aa: CASSEAGGGELFF
cdr3_length: 14; v_call: TRBV6-5; clone_size: -; j_call: TRBJ2-7; d_call: -; cdr3_nt: TGTGCCAGCAGTTCCCGGAGAGAATCCTACGAGCAGTACTTC; cdr3_aa: CASSSRRESYEQYF
cdr3_length: 14; v_call: TRBV11-3; clone_size: -; j_call: TRBJ2-1; d_call: TRBD1; cdr3_nt: TGTGCCAGCAGCTTTTGGACAGGGGATGGTGAGCAGTTCTTC; cdr3_aa: CASSFWTGDGEQFF
cdr3_length: 15; v_call: TRBV7-9; clone_size: -; j_call: TRBJ1-3; d_call: -; cdr3_nt: TGTGCCAGCAGCTTAGCCGACAGCTCTGGAAACACCATATATTTT; cdr3_aa: CASSLADSSGNTIYF
cdr3_length: 17; v_call: TRBV11-2; clone_size: -; j_call: TRBJ2-1; d_call: TRBD2; cdr3_nt: TGTGCCAGCAGCCTGGGACTAGCGGGAGCTGGGAGCAATGAGCAGTTCTTC; cdr3_aa: CASSLGLAGAGSNEQFF
cdr3_length: 15; v_call: TRBV9; clone_size: -; j_call: TRBJ1-2; d_call: TRBD1; cdr3_nt: TGTGCCAGCAGCTCACAGACAGGGGGGACTCTTGGCTACACCTTC; cdr3_aa: CASSSQTGGTLGYTF
cdr3_length: 15; v_call: TRBV27; clone_size: -; j_call: TRBJ2-3; d_call: -; cdr3_nt: TGTGCCAGCAGTTGGCAGGGGCAGAGCACAGATACGCAGTATTTT; cdr3_aa: CASSWQGQSTDTQYF
cdr3_length: 15; v_call: TRBV27; clone_size: -; j_call: TRBJ1-4; d_call: -; cdr3_nt: TGTGCCAGCAGCAACCGACGGGACTCGGGTGAAAAACTGTTTTTT; cdr3_aa: CASSNRRDSGEKLFF
cdr3_length: 15; v_call: TRBV5-1; clone_size: -; j_call: TRBJ1-1; d_call: -; cdr3_nt: TGCGCCAGCAGCTTGGCTTTGGTGACATTCGCCGAAGCTTTCTTT; cdr3_aa: CASSLALVTFAEAFF
cdr3_length: 13; v_call: TRBV18; clone_size: -; j_call: TRBJ1-4; d_call: TRBD1; cdr3_nt: TGTGCCAGCTCACCGGGGCAGGGGGCGAATCTGTTTTTT; cdr3_aa: CASSPGQGANLFF
cdr3_length: 21; v_call: TRBV23-1; clone_size: -; j_call: TRBJ1-1; d_call: -; cdr3_nt: -; cdr3_aa: CASTTGTEAFFGQGTGAEAFF
cdr3_length: 14; v_call: TRBV18; clone_size: -; j_call: TRBJ2-7; d_call: TRBD1; cdr3_nt: TGTGCCAGCTCACCCCCGGGACAGTCCTACGAGCAGTACTTC; cdr3_aa: CASSPPGQSYEQYF
cdr3_length: 17; v_call: TRBV4-1; clone_size: -; j_call: TRBJ1-5; d_call: TRBD1; cdr3_nt: TGCGCCAGCAGCCAAGACCAAGGGGGACAGGGCAATCAGCCCCAGCATTTT; cdr3_aa: CASSQDQGGQGNQPQHF
cdr3_length: 19; v_call: TRBV10-3; clone_size: -; j_call: TRBJ2-3; d_call: TRBD2; cdr3_nt: TGTGCCATCAGTGAGTTCGGGACTAGCGGGCCCACTAGCACAGATACGCAGTATTTT; cdr3_aa: CAISEFGTSGPTSTDTQYF
cdr3_length: 15; v_call: TRBV5-1; clone_size: -; j_call: TRBJ2-1; d_call: TRBD1; cdr3_nt: TGCGCCAGCAGCCTCCGGGACAGGGGGATTGGTGAGCAGTTCTTC; cdr3_aa: CASSLRDRGIGEQFF
cdr3_length: 15; v_call: TRBV13; clone_size: -; j_call: TRBJ1-5; d_call: -; cdr3_nt: TGTGCCAGCAGCTTAGGCGGGGGGCGTAATCAGCCCCAGCATTTT; cdr3_aa: CASSLGGGRNQPQHF
cdr3_length: 15; v_call: TRBV2; clone_size: -; j_call: TRBJ2-2; d_call: -; cdr3_nt: TGTGCCAGCAGTGAATTGGCCGTAAACACCGGGGAGCTGTTTTTT; cdr3_aa: CASSELAVNTGELFF
cdr3_length: 16; v_call: TRBV7-9; clone_size: -; j_call: TRBJ2-7; d_call: -; cdr3_nt: TGTGCCAGCCCTTTTTTCACAGGGCATTCCTCCTACGAGCAGTACTTC; cdr3_aa: CASPFFTGHSSYEQYF
cdr3_length: 15; v_call: TRBV15; clone_size: -; j_call: TRBJ1-1; d_call: TRBD1; cdr3_nt: TGTGCCACCAGCAGCCGACAGGGCTCGAACACTGAAGCTTTCTTT; cdr3_aa: CATSSRQGSNTEAFF
cdr3_length: 12; v_call: TRBV6-4; clone_size: many; j_call: TRBJ1-1; d_call: -; cdr3_nt: TGTGCCAGCCCCACAGGGTACACTGAAGCTTTCTTT; cdr3_aa: CASPTGYTEAFF
cdr3_length: 15; v_call: TRBV15; clone_size: -; j_call: TRBJ1-5; d_call: -; cdr3_nt: TGTGCCACCAGCAGTGTGGTGCGAGGCAATCAGCCCCAGCATTTT; cdr3_aa: CATSSVVRGNQPQHF
cdr3_length: 14; v_call: TRBV25-1; clone_size: -; j_call: TRBJ1-1; d_call: TRBD1; cdr3_nt: TGTGCCAGCAGTGTGACAGGGGGGTACACTGAAGCTTTCTTT; cdr3_aa: CASSVTGGYTEAFF
cdr3_length: 18; v_call: TRBV7-3; clone_size: few; j_call: TRBJ1-1; d_call: -; cdr3_nt: TGTGCCATACCAGTTTTCTCTCTAGGTTCCAGAGGGAACACTGAAGCTTTCTTT; cdr3_aa: CAIPVFSLGSRGNTEAFF
cdr3_length: 13; v_call: TRBV28; clone_size: -; j_call: TRBJ2-7; d_call: TRBD1; cdr3_nt: TGTGCCAGCAGACCCGACAGGGACTACGAGCAGTACTTC; cdr3_aa: CASRPDRDYEQYF
cdr3_length: 15; v_call: TRBV10-3; clone_size: -; j_call: TRBJ2-2; d_call: TRBD2; cdr3_nt: TGTGCCATCAGTGTACTAGCGGGAGATACCGGGGAGCTGTTTTTT; cdr3_aa: CAISVLAGDTGELFF
cdr3_length: 16; v_call: TRBV6-1; clone_size: -; j_call: TRBJ1-5; d_call: TRBD1; cdr3_nt: TGTGCCAGCAGTGAAATGAGGGACAGGGTGGATCAGCCCCAGCATTTT; cdr3_aa: CASSEMRDRVDQPQHF
cdr3_length: 13; v_call: TRBV5-1; clone_size: -; j_call: TRBJ2-1; d_call: -; cdr3_nt: TGCGCCAGCAGCTTGTCAGGGCCCGATGAGCAGTTCTTC; cdr3_aa: CASSLSGPDEQFF
cdr3_length: 11; v_call: TRBV20-1; clone_size: few; j_call: TRBJ1-5; d_call: -; cdr3_nt: TGCAGTGCGGGCAGGGCAGAGCCCCAGCATTTT; cdr3_aa: CSAGRAEPQHF
cdr3_length: 13; v_call: TRBV7-8; clone_size: few; j_call: TRBJ2-7; d_call: TRBD1; cdr3_nt: TGTGCCAGCAGCTCCCGGACAGGCTACGAGCAGTACTTC; cdr3_aa: CASSSRTGYEQYF
cdr3_length: 16; v_call: TRBV5-1; clone_size: few; j_call: TRBJ1-1; d_call: TRBD1; cdr3_nt: TGCGCCAGCAGCTGGGGGACAGGGAGGGCGAACACTGAAGCTTTCTTT; cdr3_aa: CASSWGTGRANTEAFF
cdr3_length: 13; v_call: TRBV9; clone_size: -; j_call: TRBJ2-2; d_call: -; cdr3_nt: TGTGCCAGCAGCGAGGGGGGGACCGGGGAGCTGTTTTTT; cdr3_aa: CASSEGGTGELFF
cdr3_length: 14; v_call: TRBV7-9; clone_size: -; j_call: TRBJ1-2; d_call: -; cdr3_nt: TGTGCCAGCAGCTTATCTCGGGACACCCTGGGCTACACCTTC; cdr3_aa: CASSLSRDTLGYTF
cdr3_length: 16; v_call: TRBV5-1; clone_size: -; j_call: TRBJ1-1; d_call: -; cdr3_nt: TGCGCCAGCAGCGTGGACAGAGCCTCATTGGGCACTGAAGCTTTCTTT; cdr3_aa: CASSVDRASLGTEAFF